The 6 T cell receptor beta chains listed next were all sequenced from one sample in a study of blood T cell repertoires in COVID-19. The method was immunoSEQ multiplex PCR; TCRdb's version includes in-frame clones alone and lacks a portion of them. This repertoire shows 25,000 to 35,000 clones, roughly nine tenths found once; its top ten account for 15% to 20%. The material sequenced was peripheral blood. All receptors derive from a man older than 75 with acute or convalescent COVID-19.

The chain recombines TRBV27 with TRBJ2-1; 12 nucleotides match TRBD1. CDR1 MNHEY and CDR2 SMNVEV come from the germline V gene (reference sequence). CDR3 length equals 20 residues. V shed 1 base, J shed 4 bases, and the junction held 14 bases outside the gene matches. Here the CDR3 DNA reads TGTGCCAGCAGTTTATGGGGGACAGGGGGCGGTGTGATTCCTTACAATGAGCAGTTCTTC. It translates to CASSLWGTGGGVIPYNEQFF.

The gene calls are TRBV24-1 and TRBJ1-1, with D maybe TRBD1 (5 bases). Trimming removed 7 bases from V and 5 bases from J, with 13 bases in between. CDR1 KGHDR and CDR2 SFDVKD come from the germline V gene. This CDR3 has 13 amino acids. CDR3 sequence reads: CATRPREETEAFF. DNA for the CDR3: TGTGCCACCAGGCCCAGGGAGGAGACTGAAGCTTTCTTT.

The chain couples TRBV18 to TRBJ2-1; 8 positions match TRBD2. Germline CDR1 reads KGHSH; CDR2 reads LQKENI. CDR3 length: 15 residues. V was clipped by 2 bases and J by 6 bases; unmatched bases: 6. The CDR3 DNA reads as TGTGCCAGCTCACCAGCGGGGGGCGGAATCAATGAGCAGTTCTTC. It is translated as CASSPAGGGINEQFF.

The chain uses TRBV3-1 (or the pseudogene TRBV3-2) and TRBJ1-2; TRBD1 aligns across 8 bases. After removal of 5 bases from V and 8 bases from J, the junction contained 1 base not matched to a gene. CDR1 LGHDT and CDR2 YNNKEL come from the germline V gene (reference sequence). There are 11 residues in the CDR3. The CDR3 DNA reads as TGTGCCAGCAGCGGGACAGGAGGCTACACCTTC. It specifies CASSGTGGYTF.

The chain is built from TRBV5-1 and TRBJ2-5; 7 bases are a match to TRBD1. The V segment lost 4 bases and the J segment 1 base; nucleotides outside the gene matches: 7. The CDR3 loop spans 15 amino acids. Germline values: CDR1 SGHRS, CDR2 YFSETQ. The DNA for the CDR3 is TGCGCCAGCAGCACCCAGACAGGGCCCCAAGAGACCCAGTACTTC. Protein product: CASSTQTGPQETQYF.

The chain has TRBV10-1 and TRBJ2-1; the match to TRBD2 covers 11 bases. The germline CDR1 and CDR2 sequences are WNHNN and SYGVQD (reference sequence). The CDR3 totals 16 residues. With V trimmed by 6 bases and J by 3 bases, 7 bases remained unmatched. The CDR3 protein is CASSRTLAGGYNEQFF. The CDR3 coding sequence is TGCGCCAGCAGCCGTACCCTAGCGGGGGGCTACAATGAGCAGTTCTTC.